This T cell receptor beta chain was observed in a study of CD8+CD57+ T cells in acquired aplastic anemia (dated 2018 in TCRdb). In the study overall: A mean of about 3.2 ug of DNA, ranging from 0.2 to 27.4 ug, was extracted from sorted CD4+ and CD8+ cells. A CD8+CD57+ expansion meant a frequency higher than the mean frequency seen in healthy subjects. The study at large found these results: Although twenty-nine CD8+ CDR3 sequences were shared by patients and controls, these sequences appeared highly expressed in patients and within the immunodominant clones of patients. Patients and healthy controls showed no significant difference in CD8+ Simpson's diversity (P=0.060).

Genomic DNA was used as template for profiling of TCR beta VDJ combinations and CDR3 sequences. An Illumina HiSeq 2000 was used for TCR repertoire sequencing. Concerning the study's data processing: Repertoires were assessed using TRBV/TRBJ rearrangement plots, CDR3 size and DJ length profiles, and Simpson's diversity index. The immunodominant clone was defined as the most abundant DNA sequence in deep sequencing data. CDR3 amino acid sequences were checked for sharing between subjects and were compared against published repertoires and the VDJdb database. TCRdb ran its own pipeline on the public reads, namely fastp trimming at Q25 and MiXCR clone calling, and kept in-frame beta chains. Identical CDR3 protein sequences are pooled into one entry, listed with their most common genes and DNA. TCRdb's processing, not the study's, gives the V and J calls here. For this sample there are about 290,000 distinct CDR3 sequences; roughly 59% appear just once. The ten largest make up roughly 1.2% of the sample.

The patients picked for sequencing were ones in whom flow cytometry had shown an expansion of CD8+CD57+ cells. Every patient had a diagnosis of severe acquired aplastic anemia based on International Study of Aplastic Anemia and Agranulocytosis and Camitta criteria. At the time blood was sampled, none of the patients had received any therapy. In the study, sorted CD4+ and CD8+ blood T cells from patients with severe aplastic anemia and from healthy subjects underwent deep sequencing of TCR repertoires. In the USA, patient enrollment took place under clinicaltrials.gov protocols 00001620, 01623167, 00001397, 00071045, 00081523 and 00961064. Ficoll-Paque density gradient centrifugation was used to isolate peripheral blood mononuclear cells. Before DNA extraction, CD4+ and CD8+ T cells were sorted by FACS or by magnetic beads. This clonotype was recorded a few times. Its specific antigen is unknown. Base qualities are missing; no much larger clone stands one base away.

CDR1 and CDR2 (LNHDA, SQIVND) derive from the germline V gene (reference sequence). The CDR3 spans 13 residues, from the cysteine through the phenylalanine. The DNA shown is the 39-base CDR3, in frame from base 1. V drops 6 bases and J drops 0 bases, leaving 8 bases in between. The chain was built from TRBV19 and TRBJ1-1, with no confidently assigned D gene. The TCR comes from a human donor with aplastic anemia. Sequencing used sorted CD4+, CD8+, or CD8+CD57+ T cells (not recorded which) from PBMCs. The DNA sequence is given as TGTGCCAGTAGGGAAAGATTGAACACTGAAGCTTTCTTT. Its translation is CASRERLNTEAFF.